One and the same sample provided the 21 T cell receptor beta chains below, sequenced in a study of technical replicates of blood from a handful of donors. Repertoires were generated with immunoSEQ multiplex PCR, while TCRdb's copy carries only in-frame clones and drops some. The table lists approximately 15,000 clones, over 80% of them singletons. The source material was PBMCs. Receptor source: a human donor in good health.

The chain recombines TRBV28 with TRBJ2-7; TRBD2 matches 8 bases. V gave up 5 bases and J gave up 6 bases; unmatched junction bases: 3. Germline V gene sequence: CDR1 MDHEN, CDR2 SYDVKM. This CDR3 is 12 amino acids long. This CDR3 is CASSLAGREQYF. The CDR3 DNA follows: TGTGCCAGCAGTCTAGCGGGCCGCGAGCAGTACTTC.

Turning to this clone: Other DNA sequences in this sample translate to the same CDR3. V and J are TRBV5-1 and TRBJ2-7; no firm D call. Germline lookup yields CDR1 SGHRS and CDR2 YFSETQ. The CDR3 has 12 amino acids. Trimming stripped 0 bases from V and 7 bases from J, with 8 bases between. CDR3 in DNA: TGCGCCAGCAGCTTGGCCGGGTTGGAGCAGTACTTC. Encoded protein: CASSLAGLEQYF.

This clone occurred once. The chain employs TRBV2 and TRBJ2-3, with D unresolved. The CDR3 spans 13 residues. The germline V gene encodes CDR1 SNHLY and CDR2 FYNNEI. Trimming removed 7 bases from V and 2 bases from J, with 10 bases in between. CDR3 loop: CASNQMLTDTQYF. For the CDR3, the DNA is TGTGCCAGCAACCAGATGCTCACAGATACGCAGTATTTT. Drawing the rest from reference TRBV2 and TRBJ2-3, the complete variable domain is EPEVTQTPSHQVTQMGQEVILRCVPISNHLYFYWYRQILGQKVEFLVSFYNNEISEKSEIFDDQFSVERPDGSNFTLKIRSTKLEDSAMYFCASNQMLTDTQYFGPGTRLTVL.

This chain joins TRBV10-3 and TRBJ2-1, with 10 bases fitting TRBD2. J lost 4 bases, V lost 4 bases, and 1 base had no gene match. Germline CDR1 is ENHRY and CDR2 is SYGVKD. The CDR3 length is 14 residues. This chain's CDR3 is CAISGTSGYNEQFF. The CDR3 DNA sequence: TGTGCCATCAGTGGGACTAGCGGTTACAATGAGCAGTTCTTC.

This clone was seen a handful of times. V is TRBV6-1 and J is TRBJ1-5; TRBD1 aligns across 8 bases. The CDR3 covers 16 residues. Germline CDR1 reads MNHNS; CDR2 reads SASEGT. V gave up 2 bases and J gave up 3 bases; unmatched junction bases: 6. The CDR3 DNA is TGTGCCAGCAGTGAACACGCAGGGGGCAACAATCAGCCCCAGCATTTT. Protein product: CASSEHAGGNNQPQHF.

DNA for the CDR3: TGTGCCAGCAGTCAAACACTAGCGGGGAGGGAGACCCAGTACTTC. Translated, it gives CASSQTLAGRETQYF. The chain employs TRBV6-5 and TRBJ2-5; 10 nucleotides agree with TRBD2. Germline values: CDR1 MNHEY, CDR2 SVGAGI. After removal of 5 bases from V and 5 bases from J, the junction contained 8 bases not matched to a gene. The CDR3 totals 15 residues.

This clone was counted between two and nine times. The chain carries TRBV5-4 and TRBJ2-5; 9 nucleotides agree with TRBD1. The CDR3 is made up of 16 amino acids. The V gene's germline CDR1 is SGHNT and CDR2 YYREEE (reference sequence). After removal of 2 bases from V and 9 bases from J, the junction contained 14 bases not matched to a gene. The CDR3 region has the DNA TGTGCCAGCAGCTTCAGTCCGGGACAGGGTCTTGAGGCCCAGTACTTC. It encodes CASSFSPGQGLEAQYF.

The chain joins TRBV7-9 to TRBJ2-7; the D gene is possibly TRBD2 (5 bases). The V end was cut by 1 base, the J end by 3 bases, with 13 bases between. The CDR3 length is 15 residues. The V gene's germline CDR1 is SEHNR and CDR2 FQNEAQ (reference sequence). CDR3 residues: CASSLGSADLYEQYF. In DNA form, the CDR3 reads TGTGCCAGCAGCTTAGGATCAGCGGACCTCTACGAGCAGTACTTC. The full variable domain, its missing parts supplied by reference TRBV7-9 and TRBJ2-7, is DTGVSQNPRHKITKRGQNVTFRCDPISEHNRLYWYRQTLGQGPEFLTYFQNEAQLEKSRLLSDRFSAERPKGSFSTLEIQRTEQGDSAMYLCASSLGSADLYEQYFGPGTRLTVT.

The chain carries TRBV19 and TRBJ1-4; no firm D call. Germline CDR1 reads LNHDA; CDR2 reads SQIVND (reference sequence). The V end lost 3 bases, the J end lost 5 bases, and 7 bases lay between the germline ends. The CDR3 extends over 13 amino acids. The CDR3 reads CASSIVSNEKLFF. DNA of the CDR3: TGTGCCAGTAGTATCGTCTCCAATGAAAAACTGTTTTTT.

The chain recombines TRBV27 with TRBJ2-7; 7 nucleotides agree with TRBD2. CDR1 is MNHEY, CDR2 SMNVEV, per germline (reference sequence). V gave up 0 bases and J gave up 3 bases; unmatched junction bases: 5. The CDR3 spans 15 residues. The CDR3 loop is CASSLSPSGYYEQYF. The CDR3 bases are TGTGCCAGCAGTTTATCCCCTAGCGGATACTACGAGCAGTACTTC.

The V call is TRBV5-1, the J call TRBJ1-3, with D tentatively TRBD1 (6 bases). Germline values: CDR1 SGHRS, CDR2 YFSETQ. V was pared by 5 bases and J by 4 bases, with 16 bases between. The CDR3 sequence is 15 residues long. Here the CDR3 DNA reads TGCGCCAGCAGGCCAGGGGATTCGGTCGGAAACACCATATATTTT. Amino acid sequence: CASRPGDSVGNTIYF.

The rearrangement uses TRBV2 and TRBJ1-3, with a tentative D call TRBD1 (6 bases). The CDR3 extends over 15 amino acids. Germline V gives CDR1 SNHLY, CDR2 FYNNEI. Between the trimmed V and J ends, which lost 2 bases and 0 bases, there was a span of 8 bases. The CDR3 sequence is CASSEQGPSGNTIYF. Written as DNA, the CDR3 is TGTGCCAGCAGTGAACAGGGGCCCTCTGGAAACACCATATATTTT. The complete variable domain, with remaining parts taken from reference TRBV2 and TRBJ1-3, reads EPEVTQTPSHQVTQMGQEVILRCVPISNHLYFYWYRQILGQKVEFLVSFYNNEISEKSEIFDDQFSVERPDGSNFTLKIRSTKLEDSAMYFCASSEQGPSGNTIYFGEGSWLTVV.

This sequence joins TRBV5-1 and TRBJ1-1, with D possibly matching TRBD1 (6 bases). V shed 3 bases and J shed 4 bases, with 10 bases lying between them. Germline lookup yields CDR1 SGHRS and CDR2 YFSETQ. This CDR3 is 13 amino acids long. The CDR3 here is CASSSQGGTEAFF. The CDR3 DNA sequence: TGCGCCAGCAGCTCTCAAGGGGGCACTGAAGCTTTCTTT.

This chain uses TRBV6-6 with TRBJ2-1; TRBD1 matches at 7 bases. V was clipped by 5 bases and J by 10 bases; unmatched bases: 11. The germline V gene has CDR1 MNHNY and CDR2 SVGAGI (reference sequence). CDR3 length: 14 residues. The CDR3 protein is CASSDRVLLGEQFF. The DNA for the CDR3 is TGTGCCAGCAGTGACAGGGTCTTACTCGGGGAGCAGTTCTTC.

The V call is TRBV7-2, the J call TRBJ1-1; no clear D. The length of the CDR3 is 18 residues. V gave up 2 bases and J gave up 3 bases, with 22 bases separating them. Germline loops: CDR1 SGHTA, CDR2 FQGNSA. CDR3 residues: CASSLWFVGRGRDTEAFF. The CDR3 nucleotides are TGTGCCAGCAGCTTATGGTTTGTAGGCCGCGGGAGAGACACTGAAGCTTTCTTT.

CDR3 region: CASRGGLYEQYF. CDR3 nucleotide sequence: TGCGCCAGCAGGGGGGGGCTTTACGAGCAGTACTTC. V usage is TRBV10-1 and J usage is TRBJ2-7; possibly TRBD2 for D (7 bases). This CDR3 spans 12 amino acids. Trimming left V 6 bases short and J 4 bases short, with 10 bases between. From germline, CDR1 is WNHNN and CDR2 SYGVQD (reference sequence).

The rearrangement uses TRBV29-1 and TRBJ2-2; the D gene is possibly TRBD1 (5 bases). Trimming took off 6 bases at V and 4 bases at J, with 6 bases between the two ends. Germline CDR1 SQVTM, CDR2 ANQGSEA. This CDR3 has 11 residues. CDR3 amino acids: CSVTVTGELFF. CDR3 DNA sequence: TGCAGCGTGACAGTCACCGGGGAGCTGTTTTTT.

The rearrangement joins TRBV12-5 to TRBJ2-3; no clear D. Trimming removed 4 bases at V and 3 bases at J, with 11 bases between. This CDR3 has 14 residues. Looked up from germline, CDR1 is LGHNT and CDR2 is FRNRAP. CDR3: CASGSWAITDTQYF. CDR3 DNA sequence: TGTGCTAGTGGTTCTTGGGCCATAACAGATACGCAGTATTTT.

CDR3 sequence: CASSLYRGPTDTQYF. The CDR3 bases are TGTGCCAGCAGCTTATACAGGGGCCCCACAGATACGCAGTATTTT. This rearrangement joins TRBV7-8 to TRBJ2-3; TRBD1 matches 7 bases. Germline trimming cut 2 bases from V and 2 bases from J; bases unmatched to any gene: 4. The CDR3 length is 15 residues. Germline-derived CDR1 and CDR2 are SGHVS and FQNEAQ.

About this clone: At one of its ends the junction is not consistent with the germline gene, which may arise from a read error. The genes are TRBV29-1 and TRBJ2-1; TRBD2 matches 7 bases. Germline V gene data show CDR1 as SQVTM and CDR2 as ANQGSEA. This CDR3 spans 10 amino acids. CDR3 sequence: CSVGGLMNLF. The CDR3 DNA follows: TGCAGCGTTGGGGGACTAATGAATCTCTTC.

The genes are TRBV27 and TRBJ2-7; D is possibly TRBD1 (6 bases). CDR1 and CDR2 (germline): MNHEY, SMNVEV (reference sequence). CDR3 size: 18 residues. Trimming shortened V by 2 bases and J by 4 bases, and 24 bases separated the two germline ends. CDR3 region: CASSLRAPNRVGLYEQYF. CDR3 nucleotide sequence: TGTGCCAGCAGTTTAAGGGCTCCCAACAGGGTTGGTCTTTACGAGCAGTACTTC.